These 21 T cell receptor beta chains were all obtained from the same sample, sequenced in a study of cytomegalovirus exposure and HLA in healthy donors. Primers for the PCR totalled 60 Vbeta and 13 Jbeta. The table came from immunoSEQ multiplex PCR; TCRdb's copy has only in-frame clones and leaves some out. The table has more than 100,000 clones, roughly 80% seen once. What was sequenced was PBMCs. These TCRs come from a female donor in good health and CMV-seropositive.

This CDR3 is CASSMTVGSDTQYF. CDR3 DNA sequence: TGTGCCAGCAGTATGACAGTCGGTTCAGATACGCAGTATTTT. This rearrangement joins TRBV6-5 to TRBJ2-3, with a possible D match to TRBD1 (5 bases). This CDR3 has 14 amino acids. Deletions cut 5 bases from V and 4 bases from J, with 13 bases between. In germline, CDR1 is MNHEY, CDR2 SVGAGI.

In DNA, the CDR3 is TGTGCCAGCTCTCTTGGACAGGGGGCTTTCAACACTGAAGCTTTCTTT. This encodes CASSLGQGAFNTEAFF. This chain links TRBV18 with TRBJ1-1; 11 nucleotides line up with TRBD1. CDR1 is KGHSH, CDR2 LQKENI, per germline. The CDR3 consists of 16 residues. With 6 bases clipped from V and 2 bases from J, the junction kept 8 bases outside the gene matches. Full variable domain (missing parts from reference TRBV18 and TRBJ1-1): NAGVMQNPRHLVRRRGQEARLRCSPMKGHSHVYWYRQLPEEGLKFMVYLQKENIIDESGMPKERFSAEFPKEGPSILRIQQVVRGDSAAYFCASSLGQGAFNTEAFFGQGTRLTVV.

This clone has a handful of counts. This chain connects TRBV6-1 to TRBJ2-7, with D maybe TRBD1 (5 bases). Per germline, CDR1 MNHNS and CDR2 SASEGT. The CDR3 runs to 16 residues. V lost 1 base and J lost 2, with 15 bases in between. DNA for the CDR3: TGTGCCAGCAGTGAAGTGAAAGGGGCCGACCCCTACGAGCAGTACTTC. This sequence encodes CASSEVKGADPYEQYF.

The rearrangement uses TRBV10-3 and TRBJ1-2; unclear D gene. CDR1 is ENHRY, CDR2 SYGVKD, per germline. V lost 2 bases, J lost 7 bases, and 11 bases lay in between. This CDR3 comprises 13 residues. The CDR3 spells CAISEEAVPGYTF. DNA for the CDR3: TGTGCCATCAGTGAGGAGGCAGTGCCTGGCTACACCTTC.

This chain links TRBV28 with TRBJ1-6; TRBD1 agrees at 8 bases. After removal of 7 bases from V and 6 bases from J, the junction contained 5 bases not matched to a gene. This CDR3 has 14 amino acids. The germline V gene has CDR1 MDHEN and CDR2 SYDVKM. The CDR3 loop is CASKRTGFNSPLHF. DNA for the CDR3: TGTGCCAGCAAAAGGACAGGGTTTAATTCACCCCTCCACTTT.

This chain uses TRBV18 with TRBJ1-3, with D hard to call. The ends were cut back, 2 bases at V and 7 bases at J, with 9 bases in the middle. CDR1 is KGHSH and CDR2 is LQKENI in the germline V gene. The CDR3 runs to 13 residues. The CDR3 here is CASSPGGGNTIYF. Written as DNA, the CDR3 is TGTGCCAGCTCACCAGGAGGTGGGAACACCATATATTTT. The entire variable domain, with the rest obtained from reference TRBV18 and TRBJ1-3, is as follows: NAGVMQNPRHLVRRRGQEARLRCSPMKGHSHVYWYRQLPEEGLKFMVYLQKENIIDESGMPKERFSAEFPKEGPSILRIQQVVRGDSAAYFCASSPGGGNTIYFGEGSWLTVV.

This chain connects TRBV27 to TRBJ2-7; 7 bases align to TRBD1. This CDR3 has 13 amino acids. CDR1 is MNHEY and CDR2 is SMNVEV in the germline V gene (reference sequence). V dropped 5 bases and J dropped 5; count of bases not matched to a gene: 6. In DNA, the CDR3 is TGTGCCAGCAGTCCACACGACAGGGACGAGCAGTACTTC. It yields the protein CASSPHDRDEQYF.

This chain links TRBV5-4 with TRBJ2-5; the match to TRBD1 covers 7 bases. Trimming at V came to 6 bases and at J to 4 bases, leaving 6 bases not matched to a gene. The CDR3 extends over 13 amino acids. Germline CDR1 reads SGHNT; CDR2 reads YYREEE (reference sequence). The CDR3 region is CASNLKGAETQYF. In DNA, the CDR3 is TGTGCCAGCAACTTAAAGGGGGCAGAGACCCAGTACTTC. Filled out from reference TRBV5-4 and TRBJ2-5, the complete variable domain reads ETGVTQSPTHLIKTRGQQVTLRCSSQSGHNTVSWYQQALGQGPQFIFQYYREEENGRGNFPPRFSGLQFPNYSSELNVNALELDDSALYLCASNLKGAETQYFGPGTRLLVL.

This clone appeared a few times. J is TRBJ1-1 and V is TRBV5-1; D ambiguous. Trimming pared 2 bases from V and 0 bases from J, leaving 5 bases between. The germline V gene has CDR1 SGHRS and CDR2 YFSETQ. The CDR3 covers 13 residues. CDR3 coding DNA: TGCGCCAGCAGCTTAAACATGAACACTGAAGCTTTCTTT. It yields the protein CASSLNMNTEAFF.

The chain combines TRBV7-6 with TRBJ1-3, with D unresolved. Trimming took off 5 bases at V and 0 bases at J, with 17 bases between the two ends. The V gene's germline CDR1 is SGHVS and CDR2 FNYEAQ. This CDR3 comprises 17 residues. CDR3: CASSPVEGSGSGNTIYF. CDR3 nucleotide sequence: TGTGCCAGCAGCCCCGTCGAGGGAAGTGGCTCTGGAAACACCATATATTTT.

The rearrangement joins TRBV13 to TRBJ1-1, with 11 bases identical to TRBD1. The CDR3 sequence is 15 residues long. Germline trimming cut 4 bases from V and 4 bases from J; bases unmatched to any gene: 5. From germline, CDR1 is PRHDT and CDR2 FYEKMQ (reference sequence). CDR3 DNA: TGTGCCAGCAGCTCCACCGGGACAGGGGGCACTGAAGCTTTCTTT. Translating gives CASSSTGTGGTEAFF. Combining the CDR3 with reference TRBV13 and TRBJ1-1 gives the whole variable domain AAGVIQSPRHLIKEKRETATLKCYPIPRHDTVYWYQQGPGQDPQFLISFYEKMQSDKGSIPDRFSAQQFSDYHSELNMSSLELGDSALYFCASSSTGTGGTEAFFGQGTRLTVV.

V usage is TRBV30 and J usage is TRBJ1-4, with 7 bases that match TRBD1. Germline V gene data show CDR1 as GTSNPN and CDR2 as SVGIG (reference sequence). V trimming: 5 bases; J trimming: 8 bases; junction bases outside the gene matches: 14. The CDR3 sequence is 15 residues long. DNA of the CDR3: TGTGCCTGGGCCCCCCGAGGCCCACAGGGGGAAAAACTGTTTTTT. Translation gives CAWAPRGPQGEKLFF.

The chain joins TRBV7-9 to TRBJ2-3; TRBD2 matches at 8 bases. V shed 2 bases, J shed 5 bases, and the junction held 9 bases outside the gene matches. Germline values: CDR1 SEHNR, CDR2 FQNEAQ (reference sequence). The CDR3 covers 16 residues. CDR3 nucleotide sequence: TGTGCCAGCAGCTTAACGGGGGGGCCGCAGGGAGATACGCAGTATTTT. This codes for CASSLTGGPQGDTQYF.

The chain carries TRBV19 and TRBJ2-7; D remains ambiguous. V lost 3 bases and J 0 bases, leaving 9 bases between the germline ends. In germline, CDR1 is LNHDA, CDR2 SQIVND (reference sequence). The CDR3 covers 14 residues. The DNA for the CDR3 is TGTGCCAGTAGTATCGCGGAATACTCCTACGAGCAGTACTTC. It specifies CASSIAEYSYEQYF.

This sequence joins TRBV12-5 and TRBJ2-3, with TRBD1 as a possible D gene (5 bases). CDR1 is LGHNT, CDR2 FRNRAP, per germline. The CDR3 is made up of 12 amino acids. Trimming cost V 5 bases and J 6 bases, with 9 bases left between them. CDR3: CASGQGWDTQYF. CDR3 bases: TGTGCTAGTGGTCAGGGCTGGGATACGCAGTATTTT.

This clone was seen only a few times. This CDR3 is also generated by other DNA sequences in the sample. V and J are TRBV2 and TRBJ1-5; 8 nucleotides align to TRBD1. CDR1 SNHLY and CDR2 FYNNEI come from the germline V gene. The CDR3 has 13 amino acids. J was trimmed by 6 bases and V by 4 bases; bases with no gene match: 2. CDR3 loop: CASSGTGSQPQHF. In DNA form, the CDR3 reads TGTGCCAGCAGTGGGACAGGGTCTCAGCCCCAGCATTTT.

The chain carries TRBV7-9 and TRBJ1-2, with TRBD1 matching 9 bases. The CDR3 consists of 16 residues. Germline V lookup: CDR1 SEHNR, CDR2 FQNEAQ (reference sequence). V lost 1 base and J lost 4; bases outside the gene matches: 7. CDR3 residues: CASSLVQGASFYGYTF. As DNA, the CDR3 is TGTGCCAGCAGCTTAGTACAGGGGGCCTCCTTCTATGGCTACACCTTC.

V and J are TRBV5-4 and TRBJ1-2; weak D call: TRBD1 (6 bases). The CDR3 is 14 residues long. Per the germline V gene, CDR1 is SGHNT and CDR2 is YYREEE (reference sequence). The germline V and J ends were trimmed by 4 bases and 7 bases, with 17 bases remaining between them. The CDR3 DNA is TGTGCCAGCAGCCCCGCCCAGGGGTTAAGTGGCTACACCTTC. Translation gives CASSPAQGLSGYTF. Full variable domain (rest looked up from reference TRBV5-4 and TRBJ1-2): ETGVTQSPTHLIKTRGQQVTLRCSSQSGHNTVSWYQQALGQGPQFIFQYYREEENGRGNFPPRFSGLQFPNYSSELNVNALELDDSALYLCASSPAQGLSGYTFGSGTRLTVV.

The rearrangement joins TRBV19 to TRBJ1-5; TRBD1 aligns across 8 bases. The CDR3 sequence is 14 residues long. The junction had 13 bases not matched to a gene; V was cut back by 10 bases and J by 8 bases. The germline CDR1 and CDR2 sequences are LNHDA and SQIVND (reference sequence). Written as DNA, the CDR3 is TGTGCCACCATGGATCCAGGGGGCGGTAAGCCCCAGCATTTT. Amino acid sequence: CATMDPGGGKPQHF.

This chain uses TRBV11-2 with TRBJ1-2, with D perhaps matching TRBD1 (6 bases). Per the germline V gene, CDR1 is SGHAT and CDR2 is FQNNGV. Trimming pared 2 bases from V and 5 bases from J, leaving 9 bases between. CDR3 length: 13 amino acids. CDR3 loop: CASSLPTGYGYTF. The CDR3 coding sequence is TGTGCCAGCAGCTTACCAACAGGGTATGGCTACACCTTC.

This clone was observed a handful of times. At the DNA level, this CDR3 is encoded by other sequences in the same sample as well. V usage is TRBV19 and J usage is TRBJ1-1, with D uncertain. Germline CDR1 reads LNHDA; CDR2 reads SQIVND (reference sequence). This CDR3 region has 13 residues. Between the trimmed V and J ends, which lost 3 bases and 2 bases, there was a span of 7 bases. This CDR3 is CASSISLNTEAFF. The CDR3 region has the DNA TGTGCCAGTAGTATTTCCCTAAACACTGAAGCTTTCTTT.